Shown below are 25 T cell receptor beta chains from a single sample sequenced in a study of T cells after somatic rescue of genetic block. Sequenced by immunoSEQ multiplex PCR; TCRdb stores in-frame clones only, minus some. The sample has tens of thousands of clones, more than 80% seen once; the top ten hold under 2%. The sequencing input was peripheral blood mononuclear cells (PBMCs). The receptors stem from a woman aged 18-29 years.

The genes are TRBV7-9 and TRBJ2-7; 10 nucleotides align to TRBD1. The CDR3 extends over 15 amino acids. The germline CDR1 and CDR2 sequences are SEHNR and FQNEAQ (reference sequence). V lost 5 bases, J lost 4 bases, and 8 bases stayed unmatched. CDR3 amino acids: CASSLGQGLPYEQYF. The DNA of the CDR3 is TGTGCCAGCAGCCTGGGACAGGGGCTTCCGTACGAGCAGTACTTC.

The rearrangement joins TRBV7-9 to TRBJ2-3, with 11 nucleotides matching TRBD2. J gave up 4 bases and V 7 bases, and 4 bases lay outside the gene matches. The CDR3 length is 14 residues. Germline CDR1 SEHNR, CDR2 FQNEAQ (reference sequence). In nucleotides, the CDR3 is TGTGCCAGCAAACTAGCGGGAGTTGCAGATACGCAGTATTTT. It is translated as CASKLAGVADTQYF. The whole variable domain, filled in from reference TRBV7-9 and TRBJ2-3, reads DTGVSQNPRHKITKRGQNVTFRCDPISEHNRLYWYRQTLGQGPEFLTYFQNEAQLEKSRLLSDRFSAERPKGSFSTLEIQRTEQGDSAMYLCASKLAGVADTQYFGPGTRLTVL.

This clone has a single count. This chain uses TRBV11-2 with TRBJ2-1; D gene ambiguous. Germline assignment: CDR1 SGHAT and CDR2 FQNNGV. The CDR3 runs 15 residues. Trimming cost V 2 bases and J 0 bases, with 8 bases left between them. The CDR3 DNA reads as TGTGCCAGCAGCTTATTACGGAGCTCCTACAATGAGCAGTTCTTC. Its translation: CASSLLRSSYNEQFF.

The rearrangement joins TRBV6-5 to TRBJ2-5, with TRBD2 matching over 7 bases. V was pared by 5 bases and J by 5 bases, with 8 bases of the junction left unmatched. CDR1 and CDR2 (germline): MNHEY, SVGAGI. The CDR3 contains 14 residues. CDR3 protein: CASSGMLAAETQYF. The DNA for the CDR3 is TGTGCCAGCAGTGGTATGCTAGCGGCGGAGACCCAGTACTTC.

The V call is TRBV19, the J call TRBJ2-7, with 7 bases aligning to TRBD1. CDR1 and CDR2 (germline): LNHDA, SQIVND (reference sequence). The CDR3 covers 13 residues. The V segment lost 5 bases and the J segment 4 bases; nucleotides outside the gene matches: 5. CDR3 sequence: CASSGQETYEQYF. As DNA, the CDR3 is TGTGCCAGTAGTGGACAGGAGACTTACGAGCAGTACTTC.

This sequence joins TRBV7-9 and TRBJ1-2; D uncertain. V lost 5 bases and J lost 8, with 15 bases in between. Germline CDR1 and CDR2: SEHNR and FQNEAQ (reference sequence). The CDR3 runs 13 residues. The CDR3 is CASSPLGSGGYTF. In DNA, the CDR3 is TGTGCCAGCAGCCCCCTTGGGTCGGGAGGCTACACCTTC.

The rearrangement uses TRBV28 and TRBJ2-1; TRBD2 agrees at 13 bases. This CDR3 is 17 amino acids long. Germline V gene lookup returns CDR1 MDHEN and CDR2 SYDVKM. V shed 6 bases, J shed 0 bases, and the junction held 5 bases outside the gene matches. CDR3 region: CASSTTSGGSSYNEQFF. The CDR3 nucleotides read TGTGCCAGCAGCACGACTAGCGGGGGGAGCTCCTACAATGAGCAGTTCTTC.

The CDR3 nucleotides are TGTGCCAGCAGTAAGCCGGGACAGGGATACACTGAAGCTTTCTTT. Amino acids: CASSKPGQGYTEAFF. This chain joins TRBV6-6 and TRBJ1-1, with TRBD1 matching 9 bases. V trimming: 5 bases; J trimming: 3 bases; junction bases outside the gene matches: 7. Germline CDR1 reads MNHNY; CDR2 reads SVGAGI (reference sequence). The CDR3 has 15 amino acids.

The chain combines TRBV27 with TRBJ1-1; TRBD1 agrees at 7 bases. The CDR3 is 13 amino acids. Germline V lookup: CDR1 MNHEY, CDR2 SMNVEV (reference sequence). Trimming cost V 6 bases and J 5 bases; bases outside gene matches: 6. Written as DNA, the CDR3 is TGTGCCAGCAGCCAGACAGGGATAACTGAAGCTTTCTTT. Its protein product is CASSQTGITEAFF.

The J gene is TRBJ2-1, the V gene TRBV18; D gene uncertain. Trimming took 6 bases from V and 0 from J, leaving 12 bases between them. Germline loops: CDR1 KGHSH, CDR2 LQKENI. The CDR3 runs 15 residues. The DNA for the CDR3 is TGTGCCAGCTCCGGGCTGGCAAGCTCCTACAATGAGCAGTTCTTC. Its protein product is CASSGLASSYNEQFF.

The CDR3 loop reads CASSSVGVSENTEAFF. CDR3 DNA sequence: TGCGCCAGCAGCTCTGTAGGGGTCTCGGAGAACACTGAAGCTTTCTTT. This chain uses TRBV5-1 with TRBJ1-1, with D tentatively TRBD1 (5 bases). Germline V gene lookup returns CDR1 SGHRS and CDR2 YFSETQ. The V end was cut by 3 bases, the J end by 1 base, with 16 bases between. This CDR3 has 16 amino acids.

CDR3 sequence (DNA): TGTGCCAGCAGCCGCTCTGCCGCGAACACTGAAGCTTTCTTT. It translates to CASSRSAANTEAFF. The chain recombines TRBV7-9 with TRBJ1-1; D is unresolved. The length of the CDR3 is 14 residues. With 5 bases removed from V and 1 base from J, the gap between germline ends came to 11 bases. The germline CDR1 and CDR2 sequences are SEHNR and FQNEAQ (reference sequence).

The chain carries TRBV4-1 and TRBJ2-5, with TRBD2 identical over 7 bases. The J call could be wrong; TRBJ2-7 is a better fit for the DNA end. Germline lookup yields CDR1 MGHRA and CDR2 YSYEKL. The CDR3 contains 15 residues. The CDR3 sequence is CASSQDLAEIYEQYF. CDR3 nucleotide sequence: TGCGCCAGCAGCCAAGATCTAGCGGAGATCTACGAGCAGTACTTC.

This clone was recorded once. The chain recombines TRBV9 with TRBJ2-2; 7 bases align to TRBD2. The CDR3 runs 16 residues. CDR1 is SGDLS and CDR2 is YYNGEE in the germline V gene. The V gene end was trimmed by 4 bases and the J gene end by 3 bases; junction bases not matched to a gene: 9. The CDR3 here is CASSPLAGVYTGELFF. CDR3 DNA: TGTGCCAGCAGCCCTCTGGCGGGAGTGTACACCGGGGAGCTGTTTTTT.

The chain uses TRBV30 and TRBJ1-1, with D unresolved. The CDR3 is 10 amino acids. V shed 5 bases and J shed 5 bases, with 6 bases lying between them. Germline V gene sequence: CDR1 GTSNPN, CDR2 SVGIG (reference sequence). CDR3 residues: CAWGRTEAFF. The CDR3 DNA is TGTGCCTGGGGTCGAACTGAAGCTTTCTTT.

The genes are TRBV19 and TRBJ2-2; D perhaps matches TRBD1 (5 bases). The CDR3 runs to 14 residues. Germline loops: CDR1 LNHDA, CDR2 SQIVND (reference sequence). V dropped 4 bases and J dropped 5 bases, with 11 bases sitting between them. In DNA form, the CDR3 reads TGTGCCAGTAGTACCCTTGGGGCGACCGGGGAGCTGTTTTTT. Protein product: CASSTLGATGELFF.

The V and J genes are TRBV10-1 and TRBJ2-7; D unresolved. Germline V gives CDR1 WNHNN, CDR2 SYGVQD (reference sequence). Trimming took 5 bases from V and 3 from J, leaving 11 bases between them. The CDR3 spans 13 residues. The CDR3 nucleotides read TGCGCCAGCAGTAGAGCCCAACGCTACGAGCAGTACTTC. This sequence encodes CASSRAQRYEQYF.

The sample holds one count of this clone. This rearrangement joins TRBV6-5 to TRBJ2-7; the D gene is possibly TRBD1 (5 bases). The CDR3 has 16 amino acids. Germline-derived CDR1 and CDR2 are MNHEY and SVGAGI. Trimming removed 0 bases at V and 2 bases at J, with 14 bases between. The CDR3 nucleotides read TGTGCCAGCAGTTACTCGAGTGGCAGGGTTACCTACGAGCAGTACTTC. Its translation: CASSYSSGRVTYEQYF.

The chain is built from TRBV30 and TRBJ2-7; no clear D gene. The CDR3 consists of 13 residues. Trimming stripped 3 bases from V and 4 bases from J, with 13 bases between. Germline V gene data show CDR1 as GTSNPN and CDR2 as SVGIG (reference sequence). CDR3 bases: TGTGCCTGGAGCGCCTTGCTTGCATACGAGCAGTACTTC. It specifies CAWSALLAYEQYF.

The chain is built from TRBV28 and TRBJ1-2; D uncertain. The germline V gene encodes CDR1 MDHEN and CDR2 SYDVKM. V was pared by 5 bases and J by 2 bases, with 18 bases between. CDR3 length: 16 amino acids. CDR3 sequence reads: CASSIFRRGANYGYTF. DNA for the CDR3: TGTGCCAGCAGTATTTTCCGACGGGGAGCGAACTATGGCTACACCTTC.

The chain combines TRBV30 with TRBJ2-7; TRBD1 or TRBD2 may be the D gene (6 bases each). Germline assignment: CDR1 GTSNPN and CDR2 SVGIG (reference sequence). Deletions cut 3 bases from V and 7 bases from J, with 10 bases between. The CDR3 contains 11 residues. CDR3 amino acids: CAWRSGAEQYF. CDR3 bases: TGTGCCTGGAGATCGGGGGCTGAGCAGTACTTC. The entire variable domain, with the rest obtained from reference TRBV30 and TRBJ2-7, is as follows: SQTIHQWPATLVQPVGSPLSLECTVEGTSNPNLYWYRQAAGRGLQLLFYSVGIGQISSEVPQNLSASRPQDRQFILSSKKLLLSDSGFYLCAWRSGAEQYFGPGTRLTVT.

The CDR3 is CASSTRWGPSYEQYF. CDR3 DNA: TGTGCCAGCAGTACCAGGTGGGGGCCTTCCTACGAGCAGTACTTC. This chain uses TRBV28 with TRBJ2-7; a weak D match, TRBD1 (6 bases). Germline V gene lookup returns CDR1 MDHEN and CDR2 SYDVKM. With 5 bases removed from V and 1 base from J, the gap between germline ends came to 15 bases. The CDR3 length is 15 residues.

The chain links TRBV28 to TRBJ2-2, with D possibly being TRBD1 (7 bases). V dropped 6 bases and J dropped 1 base, with 12 bases sitting between them. This CDR3 has 15 residues. Germline CDR1 MDHEN, CDR2 SYDVKM. CDR3 bases: TGTGCCAGCAGGGGGGGACAGTGGAACACCGGGGAGCTGTTTTTT. Its protein product is CASRGGQWNTGELFF.

The J gene is TRBJ2-2, the V gene TRBV15; perhaps TRBD1 as D (5 bases). Trimming took off 0 bases at V and 4 bases at J, with 6 bases between the two ends. The CDR3 loop spans 14 amino acids. The germline V gene has CDR1 LNHNV and CDR2 YYDKDF (reference sequence). The CDR3 loop reads CATSRDRGTGELFF. The CDR3 DNA reads as TGTGCCACCAGCAGAGATAGGGGCACCGGGGAGCTGTTTTTT.

J is TRBJ2-7 and V is TRBV27; 11 nucleotides agree with TRBD1. The germline V gene encodes CDR1 MNHEY and CDR2 SMNVEV (reference sequence). The CDR3 is 14 residues long. V gave up 6 bases and J gave up 5 bases; unmatched junction bases: 6. CDR3 nucleotide sequence: TGTGCCAGCAGCTGGACAGGGGGCAGGAACGAGCAGTACTTC. Amino acids: CASSWTGGRNEQYF.